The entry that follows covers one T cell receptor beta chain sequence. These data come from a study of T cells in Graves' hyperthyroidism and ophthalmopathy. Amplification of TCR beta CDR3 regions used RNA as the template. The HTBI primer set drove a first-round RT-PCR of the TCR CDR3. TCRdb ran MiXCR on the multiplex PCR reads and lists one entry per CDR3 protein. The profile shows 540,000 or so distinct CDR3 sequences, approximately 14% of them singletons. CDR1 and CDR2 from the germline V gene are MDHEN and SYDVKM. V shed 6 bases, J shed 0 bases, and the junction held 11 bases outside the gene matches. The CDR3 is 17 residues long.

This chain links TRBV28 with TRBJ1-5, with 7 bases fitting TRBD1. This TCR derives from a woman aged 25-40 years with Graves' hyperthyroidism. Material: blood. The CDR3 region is CASRFFRTGRSNQPQHF. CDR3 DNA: TGTGCCAGCAGGTTCTTTCGGACAGGCCGTAGCAATCAGCCCCAGCATTTT.